The rows below give T cell receptor beta chains drawn from one sample of a study of CD8 T cells in Susac syndrome. TCRdb re-analysed the immunoSEQ multiplex PCR reads in MiXCR, keeping a single row per CDR3 protein. This table holds around 180,000 distinct CDR3 sequences, 95% found once. The sequencing sample was made of CD4+ T cells from PBMCs. The source of these receptors is a human donor with multiple sclerosis. Each CDR3 is given with its conserved first and last residue. A D gene is named only where the DNA matches it firmly. Clone size, where shown, is once, few, many, or a class for clones that have expanded.

v_call	j_call	cdr3_length	d_call	clone_size	cdr3_nt	cdr3_aa
TRBV9	TRBJ2-3	14	.	.	TGTGCCAGCAGCTCCTTCGGGCCCCTGGATACGCAGTATTTT	CASSSFGPLDTQYF
TRBV12-3/TRBV12-4	TRBJ2-5	12	.	.	TGTGCCAGCAGTTTAGCCCTTGAGACCCAGTACTTC	CASSLALETQYF
TRBV20-1	TRBJ2-7	14	TRBD1	.	TGCAGTGCTCGCCAACCGGGACAGGGCTACGAGCAGTACTTC	CSARQPGQGYEQYF
TRBV29-1	TRBJ2-3	13	.	few	TGCAGCGTTGAAGGGGGATCCACAGATACGCAGTATTTT	CSVEGGSTDTQYF
TRBV4-1	TRBJ2-3	14	.	.	TGCGCCAGCAGCCCATACAGGGATCCAGATACGCAGTATTTT	CASSPYRDPDTQYF
TRBV30	TRBJ2-7	15	TRBD1	.	TGTGCCTGGAGTGTATTTGGGACAGGCTCCTACGAGCAGTACTTC	CAWSVFGTGSYEQYF
TRBV30	TRBJ1-1	13	.	.	TGTGCCTGGAGTGGGGGGTCCCATATGGGGGCTTTCTTT	CAWSGGSHMGAFF
TRBV29-1	TRBJ1-1	14	.	once	TGCAGCGCCGGGCGAAGGGGCCATATCACTGAAGCTTTCTTT	CSAGRRGHITEAFF
TRBV5-1	TRBJ2-5	14	TRBD1	.	TGCGCCAGCAGATCCGGACAGGGGCAAGAGACCCAGTACTTC	CASRSGQGQETQYF
TRBV28	TRBJ2-1	13	TRBD1	.	TGTGCCAGCGGGACAGGGGTTTACAATGAGCAGTTCTTC	CASGTGVYNEQFF
TRBV7-2	TRBJ2-1	14	TRBD2	.	TGTGCCAGCAGCTTAGAGCGGGGGGGCCTTGAGCAGTTCTTC	CASSLERGGLEQFF
TRBV30	TRBJ2-5	16	TRBD1	once	TGTGCCTGCCGGGACAGGGGCTCTTTCCACAAAAAGACCCAGTACTTC	CACRDRGSFHKKTQYF
TRBV4-3	TRBJ1-2	13	.	.	TGCGCCAGCAGCCCGGGCCGGGAGGATGGCTACACCTTC	CASSPGREDGYTF
TRBV5-1	TRBJ2-5	15	TRBD2	.	TGCGCCAGCAGCTCGGGACTAGCGGATGAAGAGACCCAGTACTTC	CASSSGLADEETQYF
TRBV7-4	TRBJ1-3	18	.	.	TGTGCCAGCAGCTCGCCTATGGGGGGCCCAGGTTTGGGAAACACCATATATTTT	CASSSPMGGPGLGNTIYF
TRBV6-2/TRBV6-3	TRBJ1-2	12	TRBD1	.	TGTGCCACCACGACAGGGTTGGTGGGCTACACCTTC	CATTTGLVGYTF
TRBV5-1	TRBJ2-7	16	TRBD1	.	TGCGCCAGCAGCTTGGCGATGGGACAGGGCTCCTACGAGCAGTACTTC	CASSLAMGQGSYEQYF
TRBV2	TRBJ1-4	14	TRBD1	.	TGTGCCAGCATTAAGGACAGGGCTGATGAAAAACTGTTTTTT	CASIKDRADEKLFF
TRBV7-9	TRBJ1-2	15	TRBD1	.	TGTGCCAGCAGCCAGAGACAGGGGGCGATATATGGCTACACCTTC	CASSQRQGAIYGYTF
TRBV20-1	TRBJ1-2	11	.	.	TGCTGTGCTGTACGGGACTATGGCTACACCTTC	CCAVRDYGYTF
TRBV3-1	TRBJ2-3	13	.	.	TGTGCCAGCAGACCTCTAGGGGGGGATACGCAGTATTTT	CASRPLGGDTQYF
TRBV20-1	TRBJ2-3	15	.	.	TGCAGTGCTAGAGCTTTCAGGGCGGGCACAGATACGCAGTATTTT	CSARAFRAGTDTQYF
TRBV20-1	TRBJ1-5	13	.	.	TGCAGTGCTAGCGGTTCTGTGGATCAGCCCCAGCATTTT	CSASGSVDQPQHF
TRBV19	TRBJ1-2	14	TRBD1	.	TGTGCCAGTAGTAGGGGACAGGGGATCTATGGCTACACCTTC	CASSRGQGIYGYTF
TRBV30	TRBJ2-3	12	.	once	.	CAWSVGSGTVFF
TRBV19	TRBJ2-7	15	.	once	TGTGCCAGTAGTGCGTCAGGGGTTGCCTCCTACGAGCAGTACTTC	CASSASGVASYEQYF
TRBV24-1	TRBJ2-7	10	.	.	TGTGCCATGGGACTGTACGAGCAGTACTTC	CAMGLYEQYF
TRBV9	TRBJ2-7	15	.	.	TGTGCCAGCAGCGTAGCAGCGAGCGGCCTTTACGAGCAGTACTTC	CASSVAASGLYEQYF
TRBV9	TRBJ2-6	17	TRBD1	.	TGTGCCAGCAGTTGGGACAGGGGTCTAGGTGGGGCCAACGTCCTGACTTTC	CASSWDRGLGGANVLTF
TRBV27	TRBJ2-1	15	.	.	TGTGCCAGCACCGTCCCGGGAAGTGGGTGGAATGAGCAGTTCTTC	CASTVPGSGWNEQFF
TRBV15	TRBJ2-2	15	.	.	TGTGCCACCAGCAGAGGCCGGGAGCCCACCGGGGAGCTGTTTTTT	CATSRGREPTGELFF
TRBV7-2	TRBJ2-2	14	.	few	TGTGCCAGCAGCCCGGGGACGAACACCGGGGAGCTGTTTTTT	CASSPGTNTGELFF
TRBV6-5	TRBJ1-2	13	TRBD1	.	TGTGCCAGCAGAGGGACAGGGGGTGATGGCTACACCTTC	CASRGTGGDGYTF
TRBV10-3	TRBJ1-3	18	.	.	TGTGCCATCAGTGACCCAGGGAAGAGGGGTTTCGCTGGAAACACCATATATTTT	CAISDPGKRGFAGNTIYF
TRBV14	TRBJ1-3	16	.	.	TGTGCCAGCAGCCAAGGGCGCATGCAGTCGGGAAACACCATATATTTT	CASSQGRMQSGNTIYF
TRBV20-1	TRBJ1-5	17	.	.	TGCAGTGCTAGAGACGCGAGGTGGACCCAGAGCAATCAGCCCCAGCATTTT	CSARDARWTQSNQPQHF
TRBV10-3	TRBJ1-1	14	TRBD1	.	TGTGCCAGCATGGTGAGACAGGGGGACACTGAAGCTTTCTTT	CASMVRQGDTEAFF
TRBV30	TRBJ2-5	15	TRBD2	.	TGTGCCTGGAGTGCCGGGACTAGAGGAGAGGAGACCCAGTACTTC	CAWSAGTRGEETQYF
TRBV28	TRBJ2-7	14	TRBD1	.	TGTGCCAGCAGTCAGGGGGCCCACCTCTACGAGCAGTACTTC	CASSQGAHLYEQYF
TRBV24-1	TRBJ2-3	15	TRBD2	.	TGTGCCACCAGTGTGACTAGCGGGGTAGCCGGTACGCAGTATTTT	CATSVTSGVAGTQYF
TRBV25-1	TRBJ1-2	19	TRBD1	.	TGTGCCAGCAGTGAACCCCGACGGACAGGGTCGGGCGCTGGGGCTGGCTACACCTTC	CASSEPRRTGSGAGAGYTF
TRBV5-1	TRBJ1-2	13	.	.	TGCGCCAGCAGCTACGGGGTGAACTATGGCTACACCTTC	CASSYGVNYGYTF
TRBV5-6	TRBJ2-7	14	.	.	TGTGCCAGCAGCTTGTTTGGCAGATCCTACGAGCAGTACTTC	CASSLFGRSYEQYF